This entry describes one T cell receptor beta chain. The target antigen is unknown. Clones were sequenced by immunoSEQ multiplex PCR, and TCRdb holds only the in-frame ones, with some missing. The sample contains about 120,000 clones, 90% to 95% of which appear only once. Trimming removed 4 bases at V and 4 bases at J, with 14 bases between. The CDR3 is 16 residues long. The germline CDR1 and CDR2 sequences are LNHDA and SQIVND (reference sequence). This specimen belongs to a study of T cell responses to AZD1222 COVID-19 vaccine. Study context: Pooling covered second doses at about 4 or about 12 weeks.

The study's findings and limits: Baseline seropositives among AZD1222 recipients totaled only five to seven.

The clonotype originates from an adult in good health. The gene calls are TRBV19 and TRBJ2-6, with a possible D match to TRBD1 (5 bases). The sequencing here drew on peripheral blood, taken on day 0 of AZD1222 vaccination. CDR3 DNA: TGTGCCAGTAGTAGTATTACAGGCTTAGGGGCCAACGTCCTGACTTTC. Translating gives CASSSITGLGANVLTF.